This is a list of T cell receptor beta chains from one sample in a study of molecular identifiers for immune sequencing clone quantification. In TCRdb, the PCR reads were re-called with MiXCR into one record per CDR3 protein. This table holds around 470,000 distinct CDR3 sequences, about 25% found once. The sample taken for sequencing was naive CD8+ T cells from blood, with Jurkat cell RNA spiked in. These receptors were obtained from a human donor in good health. Some libraries in this study had Jurkat cell RNA spiked in. The CDR3 runs from the conserved cysteine through the conserved F or W. Each record gives: clone size, J gene, D gene, V gene, CDR3 DNA, CDR3 protein. A D gene is named only where the DNA matches it firmly. Not every row has a clone size; where given, it reads once, few, many or a size class.

many	TRBJ2-5	.	TRBV25-1	TGTGCCAGCAGTGTAGGGGCACAAGAGACCCAGTACTTC	CASSVGAQETQYF
.	TRBJ2-7	.	TRBV6-6	TGTGCCAGCAGTCTCTTGGGGACACACTACGAGCAGTACTTC	CASSLLGTHYEQYF
few	TRBJ1-2	TRBD1	TRBV13	TGTGCCAGCAGTCTATCCCAGGGACAGGGAAGCGGCTACACCTTC	CASSLSQGQGSGYTF
.	TRBJ2-2	.	TRBV2	TGTGCCAGCAGTGGGCTCTCCTGGGAGCTGTTTTTT	CASSGLSWELFF
.	TRBJ1-1	.	TRBV6-5	TGTGCCAGCAGTTACTCGGCCGGGGGCACTGAAGCTTTCTTT	CASSYSAGGTEAFF
.	TRBJ2-2	.	TRBV20-1	TGCGGTGTTAGAGACAGGATGAACACCGGGGAGCTGTTTTTT	CGVRDRMNTGELFF
many	TRBJ1-1	.	TRBV6-2/TRBV6-3	TGTGCCAGCAGTTCCGGGAACAATGAAGCTTTCTTT	CASSSGNNEAFF
.	TRBJ1-5	.	TRBV11-2	TGTGCCAGCAGCTTAGAGGCCAGGGGAGATCAGCCCCAGCATTTT	CASSLEARGDQPQHF
.	TRBJ2-2	TRBD2	TRBV2	TGTGCCGGAGAGCGGGAGGACACCGGGGAGCTGTTTTTT	CAGEREDTGELFF
many	TRBJ2-5	TRBD1	TRBV7-9	TGTGCCAGCAGCTCGCGGACAGGGCTGGAGGAGACCCAGTACTTC	CASSSRTGLEETQYF
many	TRBJ2-6	TRBD1	TRBV20-1	TGCAGTGCCAGATCGGAGACAGGGACCCTCTCTGGGGCCAACGTCCTGACTTTC	CSARSETGTLSGANVLTF
many	TRBJ2-7	.	TRBV7-2	TGTGCCAGCAGCTTAGGTCGGCCTGGTCAGCAGTACTTC	CASSLGRPGQQYF
many	TRBJ1-5	.	TRBV20-1	TGCAGTGCTAGGACCTCTTTAAATAGCAATCAGCCCCAGCATTTT	CSARTSLNSNQPQHF
.	TRBJ2-3	TRBD2	TRBV12-3/TRBV12-4	TGTGCCAGCAGCAACTCGGGACTAGCGGGAGGGCCGGATGGTGATACGCAGTATTTT	CASSNSGLAGGPDGDTQYF
.	TRBJ2-3	TRBD2	TRBV4-3	TGCGCCAGCAGCCAAGATCAAGCGGGGGTCACAGATACGCAGTATTTT	CASSQDQAGVTDTQYF
.	TRBJ2-7	.	TRBV19	TGTGCCAGTAGTCCCGGGCCTGCCTACGAGCGGTACTTC	CASSPGPAYERYF
few	TRBJ1-5	.	TRBV6-6	TGTGCCAGCAGTTACGTTATTGGGGATTTTGGCAATCAGCCCCAGCATTTT	CASSYVIGDFGNQPQHF
.	TRBJ2-2	.	TRBV19	TGTGCCAGTTGTATTGGGGGCCGGGGGGCCGGGGAGCTGTTTTTT	CASCIGGRGAGELFF
many	TRBJ2-3	.	TRBV20-1	TGCAGTGCCCATTCCCAGGGGATTTACACAGATACGCAGTATTTT	CSAHSQGIYTDTQYF
.	TRBJ2-5	TRBD1	TRBV20-1	TGCAGTGCTAGAGATCCCTCGACGGGACAGGGTGGGACCCAGTACTTC	CSARDPSTGQGGTQYF
few	TRBJ1-4	TRBD1	TRBV28	TGTGCCAGCAGTTCAGGTGACAGGGGAGGTGAAAAACTGTTTTTT	CASSSGDRGGEKLFF
.	TRBJ2-3	TRBD2	TRBV7-3	TGTGCCAGCAGCCCAAGTGGAGCGGGAAGGACAGATACGCAGTATTTT	CASSPSGAGRTDTQYF
many	TRBJ2-3	.	TRBV7-9	TGTGCCAGCAGCCCTTGGAGGGGGGAAAGACCTAGCACAGATACGCAGTATTTT	CASSPWRGERPSTDTQYF
.	TRBJ2-7	.	TRBV7-9	TGTGCCAGCAGCTTAGGGCAGCCGTCTGTGGACGAGCAGTACTTC	CASSLGQPSVDEQYF
.	TRBJ2-2	.	TRBV28	TGTGCCAGCAGTTTAAACGGCGGCACCGGGGAGCTGTTTTTT	CASSLNGGTGELFF
.	TRBJ2-2	.	TRBV7-6	TGTGCCAGCAGCTCGACGGGTCATGAAACCGGGGAGGTGTTTTTT	CASSSTGHETGEVFF
.	TRBJ2-7	.	TRBV20-1	TGCAGTGCTAGAAATCGGGAGTGGTCGATAGGGGAGCAGTACTTC	CSARNREWSIGEQYF
.	TRBJ1-1	.	TRBV28	TGTGCCAGCAGTTTTCAGAGGATGAACACTGACGCTTTCTTT	CASSFQRMNTDAFF
few	TRBJ1-1	.	TRBV11-2	TGTGCCAGCAGCTCCTTGGGTCCAGAAGCTTTCTTT	CASSSLGPEAFF
.	TRBJ2-7	TRBD1	TRBV19	TGTGCCAGTAGCTATGCGGGACAGGCATACTACGAGCAGTACTTC	CASSYAGQAYYEQYF
many	TRBJ2-5	.	TRBV4-3	TGCGCCAGCAGCTCAGGCCTTAGTAGCGGTCCGACCCAGTACTTC	CASSSGLSSGPTQYF
few	TRBJ2-3	TRBD1	TRBV24-1	TGTGCCACCAGTGAGGGGACAGGGGGCACAGATACGCAGTATTTT	CATSEGTGGTDTQYF
.	TRBJ2-5	.	TRBV27	TGTGCCAGCAGTTTTGGCCCACAAGAGACCCGGTACTTC	CASSFGPQETRYF
few	TRBJ2-2	TRBD1	TRBV29-1	TGCAGCGTTGAATCGCGGGACAGGGGCCATCACACCGGGGAGCTGTTTTTT	CSVESRDRGHHTGELFF
few	TRBJ2-7	.	TRBV6-2/TRBV6-3	TGTGCCAGCAGTTCCCCGGGACTTGTATACTACGAGCAGTACTTC	CASSSPGLVYYEQYF
.	TRBJ1-5	.	TRBV6-5	TGTGCCAGCAGTTACGAGGTGGGCGGTCAGCCCCAGCATTTT	CASSYEVGGQPQHF
many	TRBJ1-3	.	TRBV6-1	TGTGCCAGCAGTTCACGCGGAAACTCTGGAAACACCATATATTTT	CASSSRGNSGNTIYF
.	TRBJ2-3	.	TRBV27	TGTGCCAGCAGGCAGCGGCTGACCGATACGCAGTATTTT	CASRQRLTDTQYF
many	TRBJ2-3	TRBD2	TRBV7-2	TGTGCCAGCAGCCCGGGGGGTAGATTGAGCACAGATACGCAGTATTTT	CASSPGGRLSTDTQYF
many	TRBJ2-7	.	TRBV7-6	TGTGCCAGCAGCTTATCTGCGTCCTACGAGCAGTACTTC	CASSLSASYEQYF